The following is a T cell receptor (beta chain) sequence with its context. Its antigen is as yet unknown. CD4+CD45RO+CD25- cells were isolated as memory CD4+ T cells. Full-length variable regions came from constant-region reverse primers plus semi-nested Nested Universal Primer A PCR. TCRdb re-called the 5' RACE reads through MiXCR, storing one row per CDR3 protein. The repertoire holds 35,000 to 50,000 distinct CDR3 sequences, with about 29% as singletons. Broader study findings: The larger-cohort validation was restricted to a single TCR beta V-J rearrangement rather than whole repertoires.

Sample: tumor-infiltrating memory CD4+ T cells sorted from the breast tumor. Stated subset: memory CD4+ T cells, CD4+CD45RO+CD25-. The receptor comes from a female donor with breast cancer.

Here the CDR3 reads CASSPMDRYSNQPQHF. Written as DNA, the CDR3 is TGTGCCAGCAGTCCTATGGACAGGTATAGCAATCAGCCCCAGCATTTT. This rearrangement joins TRBV12-3 or TRBV12-4 to TRBJ1-5; 7 bases agree with TRBD1. The CDR3 extends over 16 amino acids. With 5 bases clipped from V and 0 bases from J, the junction kept 7 bases outside the gene matches.